This TCR beta chain comes out of a study of T cell repertoires in cytomegalovirus infection. Looking at the study overall: From public TCR beta signatures came an indication of both CMV infection and matching HLA type.

TCRdb reanalysed the reads using MiXCR and keeps one entry per CDR3 protein. The sample lists fewer than 550,000 distinct CDR3 sequences, 15% to 20% occurring once. This clonotype has more than one count but fewer than ten. CDR3 length: 15 amino acids. V lost 6 bases to trimming and J lost 6 bases; unmatched junction nucleotides: 10. Germline V lookup: CDR1 PRHDT, CDR2 FYEKMQ (reference sequence). This clonotype was obtained from a human donor in good health (CMV status not recorded). Some clones in this sample may be carry-over from other donors' samples. The rearrangement uses TRBV13 and TRBJ1-1; the match to TRBD1 covers 10 bases. The sample comprised CD8+ T cells from PBMCs. The CDR3 nucleotides are TGTGCCAGCAGTTTGACAGGGGGCTGGAAGTCTGAAGCTTTCTTT. It yields the protein CASSLTGGWKSEAFF.